The clone carrying this T cell receptor (beta chain) was picked up one time. This entry comes from a study of blood T cell repertoires in COVID-19. Study-wide context: Nucleic acid was either cDNA or gDNA, and it came from T cells, B-cell-depleted T cells, or PBMCs.

In terms of age and location, participants ranged from roughly 18 to 100 years and lived in about two dozen US areas. Participants' reported clinical history set cohort assignment. Within 2 weeks before study entry, exposed participants met a COVID-19 case. The CDR3 is made up of 13 amino acids. The V segment lost 5 bases and the J segment 7 bases; nucleotides outside the gene matches: 5. Germline CDR1 reads SGHKS; CDR2 reads YYEKEE (reference sequence). Profiling relied on immunoSEQ multiplex PCR, and the TCRdb table lists in-frame clones only, not all of them. The sample holds approximately 260,000 clones, approximately 84% seen once.

This sequence joins TRBV5-5 and TRBJ1-1, with TRBD1 identical over 10 bases. This clonotype was obtained from a woman aged 45-65 years who had been exposed to COVID-19. The sample was PBMCs or T cells enriched from blood (not recorded which). The CDR3 sequence is CASRGQGFNEAFF. The CDR3 DNA reads as TGTGCCAGCAGGGGACAGGGGTTTAATGAAGCTTTCTTT.